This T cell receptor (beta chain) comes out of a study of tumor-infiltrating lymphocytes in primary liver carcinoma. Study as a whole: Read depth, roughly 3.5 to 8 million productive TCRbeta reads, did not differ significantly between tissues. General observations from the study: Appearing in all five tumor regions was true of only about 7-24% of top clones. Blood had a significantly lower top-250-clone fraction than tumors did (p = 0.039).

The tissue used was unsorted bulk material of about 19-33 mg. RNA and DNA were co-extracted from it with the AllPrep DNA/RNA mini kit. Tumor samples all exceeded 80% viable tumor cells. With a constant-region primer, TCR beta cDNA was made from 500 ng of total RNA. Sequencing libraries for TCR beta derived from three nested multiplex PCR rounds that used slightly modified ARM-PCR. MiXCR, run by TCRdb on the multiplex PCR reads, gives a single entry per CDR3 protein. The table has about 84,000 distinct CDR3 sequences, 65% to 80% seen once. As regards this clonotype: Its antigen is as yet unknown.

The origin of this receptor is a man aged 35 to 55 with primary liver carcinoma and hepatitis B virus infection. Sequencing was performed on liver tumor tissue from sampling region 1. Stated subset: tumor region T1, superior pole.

CDR3 in amino acids: CASTALPGQGWTFF. The DNA of the CDR3 is TGTGCCAGCACTGCACTCCCGGGACAGGGATGGACTTTCTTT. V is TRBV6-1 and J is TRBJ1-1; 9 nucleotides align to TRBD1. CDR3 length equals 14 residues. Germline trimming cut 7 bases from V and 12 bases from J; bases unmatched to any gene: 15. Germline V gene lookup returns CDR1 MNHNS and CDR2 SASEGT.